This entry lists 27 T cell receptor beta chains sequenced from one sample in a study of shared clonotypes between healthy human individuals. Clones were read by immunoSEQ multiplex PCR, and TCRdb kept only the in-frame ones, dropping some. The sample shows about 1.1 million clones, roughly 74% of them seen only once. Specimen: memory CD4+ T cells from PBMCs. Subset of the sample: CD45RA-negative fraction. Receptors were obtained from a man between 18 and 35 years old in good health. Some clones in this sample may be carry-over from other donors' samples.

The CDR3 DNA is TGCGCCAGCAGCCAAGATCCGGGACTAGCGGGACTTCAAGAGACCCAGTACTTC. Translated: CASSQDPGLAGLQETQYF. The gene calls are TRBV4-1 and TRBJ2-5; TRBD2 agrees at 13 bases. The CDR3 length is 18 residues. V was pared by 0 bases and J by 2 bases, with 6 bases of the junction left unmatched. CDR1 is MGHRA and CDR2 is YSYEKL in the germline V gene.

This chain connects TRBV7-9 to TRBJ2-1; TRBD1 matches at 9 bases. Germline CDR1 and CDR2: SEHNR and FQNEAQ (reference sequence). V lost 5 bases and J lost 8; bases outside the gene matches: 16. The CDR3 has 17 amino acids. CDR3 sequence reads: CASSPRLQGAGADEQFF. The CDR3 DNA follows: TGTGCCAGCAGCCCTAGACTACAGGGGGCAGGAGCGGATGAGCAGTTCTTC.

On this clone: A much larger clone differs from this one at a single base, so this may be a read error. Other DNA sequences in the sample encode the same CDR3. The chain combines TRBV2 with TRBJ1-5; 9 positions match TRBD1. The CDR3 is 13 amino acids. J was trimmed by 7 bases and V by 6 bases; bases with no gene match: 4. Looked up from germline, CDR1 is SNHLY and CDR2 is FYNNEI. The CDR3 loop is CASSGTGNQPQHF. In DNA form, the CDR3 reads TGTGCCAGCAGCGGGACAGGGAACCAGCCCCAGCATTTT.

J is TRBJ2-6 and V is TRBV21-1; the table's D gene call, TRBD2, was not cross checked with the DNA. TRBV21-1 is a recognized pseudogene. This CDR3 region has 17 residues. CDR3 nucleotide sequence: TGTGCCAGCAGCAACTTCTACTCCTTCTCTGGGGCCAACGTCCTGACTTTC. Its protein is CASSNFYSFSGANVLTF.

Details on this clone: It may be a read error: a sequence one base away is much more abundant. The chain links TRBV19 to TRBJ2-5; D is possibly TRBD1 (6 bases). CDR3 length: 13 residues. Trimming removed 3 bases from V and 4 bases from J, with 9 bases in between. Germline V gives CDR1 LNHDA, CDR2 SQIVND (reference sequence). This chain's CDR3 is CASSISRGETQYF. Here the CDR3 DNA reads TGTGCCAGTAGTATCTCCAGGGGAGAGACCCAGTACTTC. Filled out from reference TRBV19 and TRBJ2-5, the complete variable domain reads DGGITQSPKYLFRKEGQNVTLSCEQNLNHDAMYWYRQDPGQGLRLIYYSQIVNDFQKGDIAEGYSVSREKKESFPLTVTSAQKNPTAFYLCASSISRGETQYFGPGTRLLVL.

CDR3 sequence reads: CASSPTGAGSYNEQFF. CDR3 DNA sequence: TGCGCCAGCAGCCCAACGGGAGCGGGAAGCTACAATGAGCAGTTCTTC. The chain recombines TRBV5-1 with TRBJ2-1, with 7 bases lining up with TRBD2. This CDR3 is built from 16 residues. V trimming: 4 bases; J trimming: 3 bases; junction bases outside the gene matches: 10. Germline V gene lookup returns CDR1 SGHRS and CDR2 YFSETQ.

This clone appeared once. This CDR3 is CASSLMTDQETQYF. In DNA, the CDR3 is TGTGCCAGCAGTTTGATGACAGACCAAGAGACCCAGTACTTC. This rearrangement joins TRBV27 to TRBJ2-5; TRBD1 is a possible D gene (5 bases). The CDR3 totals 14 residues. Germline CDR1 and CDR2: MNHEY and SMNVEV (reference sequence). Deletions cut 3 bases from V and 0 bases from J, with 8 bases between.

The chain couples TRBV5-4 to TRBJ2-5; no firm D call. The CDR3 runs 13 residues. The germline V gene encodes CDR1 SGHNT and CDR2 YYREEE (reference sequence). V was clipped by 0 bases and J by 4 bases, with 7 bases between them. The DNA for the CDR3 is TGTGCCAGCAGCTTGGAGGTCCGAGAGACCCAGTACTTC. This sequence encodes CASSLEVRETQYF. The complete variable domain, with remaining parts taken from reference TRBV5-4 and TRBJ2-5, reads ETGVTQSPTHLIKTRGQQVTLRCSSQSGHNTVSWYQQALGQGPQFIFQYYREEENGRGNFPPRFSGLQFPNYSSELNVNALELDDSALYLCASSLEVRETQYFGPGTRLLVL.

This chain connects TRBV11-2 to TRBJ2-1; D call uncertain. The germline V gene encodes CDR1 SGHAT and CDR2 FQNNGV. This CDR3 region has 13 residues. V was pared by 1 base and J by 4 bases, with 5 bases between. The CDR3, as DNA: TGTGCCAGCAGCTTAGTCCAATACAATGAGCAGTTCTTC. This gives the protein CASSLVQYNEQFF.

Only one count was recorded for this clone. V is TRBV5-1 and J is TRBJ2-2; D unresolved. V shed 8 bases and J shed 0 bases, with 8 bases lying between them. The CDR3 is 13 residues long. Germline V gives CDR1 SGHRS, CDR2 YFSETQ. The CDR3 is CASVGSNTGELFF. CDR3 DNA: TGCGCCAGTGTTGGGTCGAACACCGGGGAGCTGTTTTTT.

The chain carries TRBV12-5 and TRBJ2-1, with 12 bases identical to TRBD2. This CDR3 has 22 amino acids. V gave up 0 bases and J gave up 1 base; unmatched junction bases: 16. The germline CDR1 and CDR2 sequences are LGHNT and FRNRAP. CDR3 protein: CASGLVADALAGGFLSYNEQFF. CDR3 nucleotides: TGTGCTAGTGGTTTGGTAGCGGACGCTCTAGCGGGAGGGTTCTTGTCCTACAATGAGCAGTTCTTC.

The chain recombines TRBV18 with TRBJ2-1; maybe TRBD2 (6 bases). CDR1 KGHSH and CDR2 LQKENI come from the germline V gene. V was clipped by 0 bases and J by 6 bases, with 9 bases between them. The CDR3 consists of 14 residues. The CDR3 region is CASSPPNGGNEQFF. The CDR3 region has the DNA TGTGCCAGCTCACCACCGAACGGGGGCAATGAGCAGTTCTTC.

This chain connects TRBV15 to TRBJ2-7; 8 bases align to TRBD2. The ends lost 1 base at V and 0 bases at J; junction bases unmatched: 11. Germline V lookup: CDR1 LNHNV, CDR2 YYDKDF (reference sequence). The CDR3 covers 18 residues. For the CDR3, the DNA is TGTGCCACCAGCAGAGCACATACTAGCGGCAGGAGCTCCTACGAGCAGTACTTC. Translating it yields CATSRAHTSGRSSYEQYF.

This sequence joins TRBV14 and TRBJ1-1, with 8 bases identical to TRBD1. This CDR3 is 15 amino acids long. V shed 6 bases and J 2 bases; nucleotides not matched to a gene: 8. Looked up from germline, CDR1 is SGHDN and CDR2 is FVKESK. The CDR3 loop reads CASRLTGALNTEAFF. DNA of the CDR3: TGTGCCAGCAGACTGACAGGGGCCCTAAACACTGAAGCTTTCTTT.

The table lists this clone with a count of one. The chain links TRBV6-1 to TRBJ1-4; D remains ambiguous. The CDR3 has 14 amino acids. V was pared by 2 bases and J by 7 bases, with 11 bases between. The germline CDR1 and CDR2 sequences are MNHNS and SASEGT. CDR3 loop: CASSESADREKLFF. Here the CDR3 DNA reads TGTGCCAGCAGTGAATCGGCTGACCGTGAAAAACTGTTTTTT.

The gene calls are TRBV5-1 and TRBJ2-2; a possible D gene is TRBD1 (6 bases). This CDR3 comprises 13 residues. V dropped 1 base and J dropped 9 bases, with 10 bases sitting between them. Germline lookup yields CDR1 SGHRS and CDR2 YFSETQ. The CDR3, as DNA: TGCGCCAGCAGCTTGATACAGGGACGGGAGCTGTTTTTT. Translation: CASSLIQGRELFF. The whole variable domain, filled in from reference TRBV5-1 and TRBJ2-2, reads KAGVTQTPRYLIKTRGQQVTLSCSPISGHRSVSWYQQTPGQGLQFLFEYFSETQRNKGNFPGRFSGRQFSNSRSEMNVSTLELGDSALYLCASSLIQGRELFFGEGSRLTVL.

This clone was picked up a small number of times. The rearrangement uses TRBV6-5 and TRBJ1-4, with unresolved D. V was clipped by 0 bases and J by 4 bases, with 6 bases between them. Germline CDR1 reads MNHEY; CDR2 reads SVGAGI. This CDR3 is 14 amino acids long. CDR3 region: CASSYSWVNEKLFF. The CDR3 coding sequence is TGTGCCAGCAGTTACTCCTGGGTTAATGAAAAACTGTTTTTT.

The rearrangement joins TRBV11-2 to TRBJ2-7; D is ambiguous. The CDR3 is 15 residues long. Trimming shortened V by 2 bases and J by 3 bases, and 14 bases separated the two germline ends. CDR1 is SGHAT, CDR2 FQNNGV, per germline. CDR3 protein: CASSLMGQLYYEQYF. The DNA for the CDR3 is TGTGCCAGCAGCTTAATGGGTCAGCTGTACTACGAGCAGTACTTC.

The J gene is TRBJ1-1, the V gene TRBV27; D ambiguous. CDR3 size: 14 residues. V was pared by 3 bases and J by 3 bases, with 11 bases between. Germline lookup yields CDR1 MNHEY and CDR2 SMNVEV (reference sequence). This chain's CDR3 is CASSLTGLDTEAFF. Written as DNA, the CDR3 is TGTGCCAGCAGTTTGACGGGGTTGGACACTGAAGCTTTCTTT.

The rearrangement uses TRBV25-1 and TRBJ2-7; D call uncertain. CDR1 and CDR2 from the germline V gene are MGHDK and SYGVNS. The CDR3 has 14 residues. The V end was cut by 7 bases, the J end by 5 bases, with 18 bases between. Here the CDR3 reads CASNRWDRSDEQYF. CDR3 bases: TGTGCCAGCAACAGATGGGATAGGTCGGACGAGCAGTACTTC.

In its sample, this clone was seen once. The rearrangement joins TRBV15 to TRBJ2-2; either TRBD1 or TRBD2 may supply D (6 bases each). The germline CDR1 and CDR2 sequences are LNHNV and YYDKDF (reference sequence). The CDR3 spans 18 residues. Trimming shortened V by 0 bases and J by 3 bases, and 17 bases separated the two germline ends. The CDR3 DNA reads TGTGCCACCAGCAGAGATCCCGCGGGGACATGGGACACCGGGGAGCTGTTTTTT. This codes for CATSRDPAGTWDTGELFF.

The chain joins TRBV19 to TRBJ2-5, with D hard to call. Deletions cut 3 bases from V and 1 base from J, with 9 bases between. CDR1 and CDR2 from the germline V gene are LNHDA and SQIVND (reference sequence). There are 14 residues in the CDR3. CDR3 residues: CASSIWWGQETQYF. The CDR3 DNA reads as TGTGCCAGTAGTATTTGGTGGGGCCAAGAGACCCAGTACTTC.

In its sample, this clone was seen many times. The V and J genes are TRBV6-1 and TRBJ1-2; a weak D match, TRBD1 (6 bases). Deletions cut 3 bases from V and 4 bases from J, with 15 bases between. The CDR3 is made up of 15 amino acids. Germline V gene sequence: CDR1 MNHNS, CDR2 SASEGT. CDR3 in amino acids: CASSEGTPDLYGYTF. In DNA, the CDR3 is TGTGCCAGCAGTGAGGGGACACCGGACCTCTATGGCTACACCTTC.

This clone was seen only once. The CDR3 region has the DNA TGTGCCAGCAGGTCCCCATTCGACGGGGAGCTGTTTTTT. This gives the protein CASRSPFDGELFF. This sequence joins TRBV27 and TRBJ2-2; D gene unclear. Trimming took 6 bases from V and 7 from J, leaving 12 bases between them. The germline CDR1 and CDR2 sequences are MNHEY and SMNVEV (reference sequence). The CDR3 is 13 residues long.

The chain recombines TRBV10-3 with TRBJ2-3; 11 nucleotides agree with TRBD2. Germline V lookup: CDR1 ENHRY, CDR2 SYGVKD. V dropped 9 bases and J dropped 1; count of bases not matched to a gene: 0. The CDR3 length is 13 residues. DNA for the CDR3: TGTGCCATGGGACTAGCGGGCACAGATACGCAGTATTTT. Translated: CAMGLAGTDTQYF.

The DNA for the CDR3 is TGTGCCAGCAGCAGACGACAGACCGGGGGGGCTGAAAAACTGTTTTTT. Translation: CASSRRQTGGAEKLFF. The rearrangement links TRBV7-6 to TRBJ1-4, with D maybe TRBD1 (6 bases). The V end lost 5 bases, the J end lost 7 bases, and 20 bases lay between the germline ends. Germline CDR1 and CDR2: SGHVS and FNYEAQ. The CDR3 contains 16 residues.

This clone was seen a handful of times. The V call is TRBV5-1, the J call TRBJ1-2, with 7 bases lining up with TRBD1. The CDR3 contains 12 residues. The germline CDR1 and CDR2 sequences are SGHRS and YFSETQ. Trimming removed 3 bases from V and 6 bases from J; junction bases left unmatched: 2. The CDR3 DNA reads TGCGCCAGCAGCTGGGGACAGAATGGCTACACCTTC. As protein: CASSWGQNGYTF.